This T cell receptor beta chain was sequenced for a study of T cells in Graves' hyperthyroidism and ophthalmopathy. Between the trimmed V and J ends, which lost 7 bases and 4 bases, there was a span of 25 bases. Germline V lookup: CDR1 MDHEN, CDR2 SYDVKM. The CDR3 loop spans 17 amino acids. RNA transcripts served as the template for amplifying TCR beta CDR3 regions. The HTBI set primed first-round TCR CDR3 RT-PCR. TCRdb used MiXCR to reprocess the multiplex PCR reads, holding one entry per CDR3 protein. The sample lists around 250,000 distinct CDR3 sequences, roughly 15% seen once, with about 30% in the top ten. In this sample, this clonotype turned up many times.

This chain uses TRBV28 with TRBJ1-2; a weak D match, TRBD1 (5 bases). Sequencing used blood. This sequence was found in a woman aged 18-29 years with Graves' ophthalmopathy. The CDR3 region is CASTPLGGGLYSYGYTF. CDR3 DNA: TGTGCCAGCACCCCCCTTGGGGGGGGATTGTATAGCTATGGCTACACCTTC.